The next 19 T cell receptor beta chains were all read from a single sample in a study of post-analysis software for immune sequencing data. The antigens for these receptors are not known. TCR beta cDNA libraries had unique molecular identifiers. TCRdb reprocessed the PCR reads via MiXCR and lists one record per CDR3 protein. The table records 750,000 to 950,000 distinct CDR3 sequences, roughly 58% of them present only once. The study's findings and limits: Patients used about 5 TRBV segments, including TRBV5-6, TRBV5-1 and TRBV20-1, more often than controls.

The specimen sequenced was blood. These receptors were collected from a girl between 5 and 17 years old with multiple sclerosis.

This clonotype has only a few counts. This rearrangement joins TRBV7-9 to TRBJ1-2; 9 nucleotides line up with TRBD1. Losses at the gene ends were 5 bases for V and 8 bases for J; bases not matched to a gene: 12. This CDR3 has 15 amino acids. Looked up from germline, CDR1 is SEHNR and CDR2 is FQNEAQ (reference sequence). CDR3 region: CASSPQARDREGYTF. CDR3 coding DNA: TGTGCCAGCAGCCCCCAAGCTAGGGACAGGGAAGGCTACACCTTC.

V is TRBV21-1 and J is TRBJ2-1. TRBV21-1 is given as a pseudogene. The CDR3 consists of 11 residues. CDR3 protein: CASVSCGEQFF. The CDR3 DNA reads TGTGCCAGCGTGAGCTGTGGTGAGCAGTTCTTC.

This clonotype has just a few counts. The chain couples TRBV11-2 to TRBJ2-5; D gene ambiguous. Germline values: CDR1 SGHAT, CDR2 FQNNGV. The V end was cut by 5 bases, the J end by 5 bases, with 15 bases between. The CDR3 consists of 14 residues. In DNA, the CDR3 is TGTGCCAGCAGCGTATCTGCCACCATTGAGACCCAGTACTTC. Amino acid sequence: CASSVSATIETQYF.

The V gene is TRBV15, the J gene TRBJ1-2, with a tentative D call TRBD1 (6 bases). This CDR3 spans 14 amino acids. With 1 base removed from V and 7 bases from J, the gap between germline ends came to 13 bases. Germline V gene lookup returns CDR1 LNHNV and CDR2 YYDKDF (reference sequence). The CDR3 DNA is TGTGCCACCAGCAGAGGAACAGGGTCAGGTGGCTACACCTTC. It codes for CATSRGTGSGGYTF.

The chain carries TRBV29-1 and TRBJ1-2, with D possibly matching TRBD1 (5 bases). From germline, CDR1 is SQVTM and CDR2 ANQGSEA. V shed 7 bases and J shed 3 bases, with 15 bases lying between them. CDR3 length equals 13 residues. This chain's CDR3 is CSAARGRDYGYTF. CDR3 DNA: TGCAGCGCTGCACGGGGCCGCGACTATGGCTACACCTTC.

In its sample, this clonotype was seen a few times. This chain uses TRBV12-3 or TRBV12-4 with TRBJ2-1, with 12 bases lining up with TRBD2. CDR3 length equals 16 residues. V trimming: 6 bases; J trimming: 0 bases; junction bases outside the gene matches: 3. The DNA for the CDR3 is TGTGCCAGCAGACCTAGCGGGGGGGGCTCCTACAATGAGCAGTTCTTC. Its translation is CASRPSGGGSYNEQFF.

The genes are TRBV7-2 and TRBJ1-5; no reliable D call. The CDR3 sequence is 17 residues long. Germline lookup yields CDR1 SGHTA and CDR2 FQGNSA. V lost 1 base, J lost 0 bases, and 13 bases lay in between. CDR3 amino acids: CASSLGNRLYSNQPQHF. CDR3 nucleotides: TGTGCCAGCAGCTTAGGGAACCGACTCTATAGCAATCAGCCCCAGCATTTT.

The V gene is TRBV6-1, the J gene TRBJ1-5; TRBD1 might be the D (5 bases). The CDR3 consists of 15 residues. The germline CDR1 and CDR2 sequences are MNHNS and SASEGT. The V and J ends lost 3 bases and 6 bases respectively, with 15 bases between them. DNA of the CDR3: TGTGCCAGCAGTGACGCGGGCAGGGCGGCTCAGCCCCAGCATTTT. This sequence encodes CASSDAGRAAQPQHF.

The chain employs TRBV5-6 and TRBJ2-5; 9 nucleotides line up with TRBD1. There are 14 residues in the CDR3. V gave up 4 bases and J gave up 5 bases; unmatched junction bases: 6. The germline V gene has CDR1 SGHDT and CDR2 YYEEEE. CDR3 in amino acids: CASSQTTGGETQYF. The CDR3 DNA is TGTGCCAGCAGCCAAACGACAGGGGGGGAGACCCAGTACTTC. Looking up the rest from reference TRBV5-6 and TRBJ2-5 gives the full variable domain: DAGVTQSPTHLIKTRGQQVTLRCSPKSGHDTVSWYQQALGQGPQFIFQYYEEEERQRGNFPDRFSGHQFPNYSSELNVNALLLGDSALYLCASSQTTGGETQYFGPGTRLLVL.

The genes are TRBV11-2 and TRBJ1-3; D unresolved. This CDR3 is 15 amino acids long. Trimming pared 2 bases from V and 1 base from J, leaving 9 bases between. Looked up from germline, CDR1 is SGHAT and CDR2 is FQNNGV. The CDR3 protein is CASSLTGASGNTIYF. The CDR3 bases are TGTGCCAGCAGCTTAACCGGCGCATCTGGAAACACCATATATTTT.

The chain recombines TRBV3-1 with TRBJ2-5, with D perhaps matching TRBD2 (5 bases). Germline V gene sequence: CDR1 LGHDT, CDR2 YNNKEL (reference sequence). This CDR3 is 16 amino acids long. V lost 0 bases and J 2 bases, leaving 13 bases between the germline ends. CDR3 DNA sequence: TGTGCCAGCAGCCAAGATAGGATCGGGAAACAAGAGACCCAGTACTTC. Its translation: CASSQDRIGKQETQYF.

The sample holds a few counts of this clonotype. The rearrangement links TRBV9 to TRBJ2-1; D assignment may be TRBD1 or TRBD2 (5 bases each). V shed 0 bases and J shed 5 bases, with 15 bases lying between them. The CDR3 loop spans 16 amino acids. Germline CDR1 SGDLS, CDR2 YYNGEE. In DNA form, the CDR3 reads TGTGCCAGCAGCGTAGAGGTGAGGGGAGAGAACAATGAGCAGTTCTTC. Its protein is CASSVEVRGENNEQFF.

This chain joins TRBV4-2 and TRBJ1-4; D remains unclear. V was shortened by 10 bases and J by 4 bases, with 10 bases between the two germline ends. The CDR3 loop spans 12 amino acids. The germline gives CDR1 LGHNA, CDR2 YNFKEQ. CDR3: CATNGRNEKLFF. The CDR3 bases are TGTGCCACGAATGGGCGTAATGAAAAACTGTTTTTT.

The chain is built from TRBV29-1 and TRBJ2-1; no reliable D call. Germline V gene sequence: CDR1 SQVTM, CDR2 ANQGSEA. The CDR3 spans 11 residues. Here the CDR3 reads CGVGTYNEQFF. CDR3 in DNA: TGCGGGGTGGGGACCTACAATGAGCAGTTCTTC.

The chain is built from TRBV12-3 or TRBV12-4 and TRBJ1-1; D unclear. CDR3 length: 15 residues. V was shortened by 4 bases and J by 0 bases, with 12 bases between the two germline ends. The CDR3 loop reads CASSYRLLMNTEAFF. The CDR3 DNA follows: TGTGCCAGCAGTTATAGGTTACTCATGAACACTGAAGCTTTCTTT.

Written as DNA, the CDR3 is TGTGCCTGGAGCCCCGGGACTAGCGCCTCCCGACGTAATGAGCAGTACTTC. Translated: CAWSPGTSASRRNEQYF. The chain employs TRBV30 and TRBJ2-5, with TRBD2 matching over 10 bases. Trimming at V came to 3 bases and at J to 11 bases, leaving 21 bases not matched to a gene. Germline CDR1 is GTSNPN and CDR2 is SVGIG (reference sequence). The CDR3 has 17 residues. The full variable domain, in which reference TRBV30 and TRBJ2-5 provide the parts outside the CDR3, is SQTIHQWPATLVQPVGSPLSLECTVEGTSNPNLYWYRQAAGRGLQLLFYSVGIGQISSEVPQNLSASRPQDRQFILSSKKLLLSDSGFYLCAWSPGTSASRRNEQYFGPGTRLLVL.

This sequence joins TRBV11-1 and TRBJ2-1; 12 bases fit TRBD2. The CDR3 loop spans 15 amino acids. Losses at the gene ends were 5 bases for V and 5 bases for J; bases not matched to a gene: 4. Germline V gene data show CDR1 as SGHAT and CDR2 as FQDESV (reference sequence). CDR3 DNA sequence: TGTGCCAGCAGCCCGCTAGCGGGAGGGGACAATGAGCAGTTCTTC. The encoded protein is CASSPLAGGDNEQFF.

This chain links TRBV27 with TRBJ2-7, with D possibly TRBD2 on 6 matching bases. Germline lookup yields CDR1 MNHEY and CDR2 SMNVEV (reference sequence). CDR3 length: 14 residues. Trimming left V 2 bases short and J 0 bases short, with 8 bases between. The CDR3 nucleotides read TGTGCCAGCAGTTTAGGACTACCCTCCTACGAGCAGTACTTC. Encoded protein: CASSLGLPSYEQYF.

This clonotype has only a few counts. The J gene is TRBJ2-5, the V gene TRBV29-1; 8 bases match TRBD1. Germline CDR1 SQVTM, CDR2 ANQGSEA. Losses at the gene ends were 5 bases for V and 11 bases for J; bases not matched to a gene: 16. The CDR3 is 14 residues long. The chain's CDR3 is CSVRGGRGRGEQYF. The CDR3 coding sequence is TGCAGCGTTCGAGGTGGCAGGGGGCGCGGAGAGCAGTACTTC.